The 28 T cell receptor beta chains below come from one sample, sequenced in a study of blood T cell repertoires in COVID-19. Profiled with immunoSEQ multiplex PCR; TCRdb holds only in-frame clones, not every one. The table lists roughly 320,000 clones, around 86% of them singletons, with around 1.2% in the top ten. Sequenced material: peripheral blood. The receptors come from a man between 65 and 85 years old with acute or convalescent COVID-19.

A single count supports this clone. The chain has TRBV20-1 and TRBJ2-3; D is unclear. Germline V gives CDR1 DFQATT, CDR2 SNEGSKA (reference sequence). V dropped 1 base and J dropped 4 bases, with 3 bases sitting between them. The CDR3 runs 11 residues. CDR3: CSARGPDTQYF. The CDR3 DNA follows: TGCAGTGCTAGAGGGCCAGATACGCAGTATTTT.

The V gene is TRBV11-2, the J gene TRBJ2-1; perhaps TRBD2 as D (7 bases). Germline V gene sequence: CDR1 SGHAT, CDR2 FQNNGV. This CDR3 region has 16 residues. The V end lost 4 bases, the J end lost 7 bases, and 20 bases lay between the germline ends. For the CDR3, the DNA is TGTGCCAGCAGCTGGGGGGCTAGCGGTACCGAAAATGAGCAGTTCTTC. Residues: CASSWGASGTENEQFF.

V gene TRBV4-3 combines with J gene TRBJ2-7; 16 nucleotides line up with TRBD2. The CDR3 has 20 residues. Unmatched junction bases numbered 11, after V lost 1 base and J lost 2 bases. The germline V gene has CDR1 LGHNA and CDR2 YSLEER. The CDR3 DNA reads TGCGCCAGCAGCCAAGTGATAGGGACTAGCGGGGGGGCCTTCACCTACGAGCAGTACTTC. Protein product: CASSQVIGTSGGAFTYEQYF.

There are a few counts of this clone. The chain recombines TRBV6-5 with TRBJ2-5; 12 bases fit TRBD2. The ends lost 4 bases at V and 5 bases at J; junction bases unmatched: 5. The CDR3 is 15 amino acids. Germline V gives CDR1 MNHEY, CDR2 SVGAGI. CDR3 nucleotides: TGTGCCAGCAGTTTCGGACTAGCGGGGTGGGAGACCCAGTACTTC. Its protein is CASSFGLAGWETQYF.

The chain is built from TRBV3-1 (or the pseudogene TRBV3-2) and TRBJ1-5; TRBD1 might be the D (5 bases). This CDR3 is 16 amino acids long. Trimming left V 0 bases short and J 1 base short, with 10 bases between. Germline V lookup: CDR1 LGHDT, CDR2 YNNKEL (reference sequence). CDR3 loop: CASSQDLRGSNQPQHF. CDR3 coding DNA: TGTGCCAGCAGCCAAGATCTCCGGGGGAGCAATCAGCCCCAGCATTTT.

J is TRBJ2-1 and V is TRBV7-3; tentative D call: TRBD1 (5 bases). The germline CDR1 and CDR2 sequences are SGHTA and FQGTGA. This CDR3 contains 12 residues. V shed 2 bases and J shed 11 bases, with 10 bases lying between them. CDR3 in amino acids: CASSLEGAKQFF. CDR3 in DNA: TGTGCCAGCAGCTTAGAAGGGGCCAAGCAGTTCTTC.

The chain carries TRBV7-8 and TRBJ2-7; 7 bases are shared with TRBD2. With 2 bases clipped from V and 10 bases from J, the junction kept 5 bases outside the gene matches. From germline, CDR1 is SGHVS and CDR2 FQNEAQ. The CDR3 consists of 12 residues. CDR3 DNA sequence: TGTGCCAGCAGCTTAAAGGGAGGGCCACAGTACTTC. It codes for CASSLKGGPQYF.

The rearrangement uses TRBV5-4 and TRBJ1-2; tentative D call: TRBD1 (6 bases). The CDR3 spans 13 residues. CDR1 is SGHNT, CDR2 YYREEE, per germline (reference sequence). The V end lost 4 bases, the J end lost 2 bases, and 9 bases lay between the germline ends. The CDR3 loop reads CASSPDSNYGYTF. The CDR3 DNA sequence: TGTGCCAGCAGCCCGGACAGCAACTATGGCTACACCTTC.

The rearrangement joins TRBV28 to TRBJ2-5; 8 nucleotides line up with TRBD1. The germline V gene encodes CDR1 MDHEN and CDR2 SYDVKM. This CDR3 contains 17 residues. With 2 bases clipped from V and 4 bases from J, the junction kept 12 bases outside the gene matches. The DNA of the CDR3 is TGTGCCAGCAGTTTAAGGGCTTGGACAGGGAGGTTAGAGACCCAGTACTTC. It specifies CASSLRAWTGRLETQYF.

This clone has just one count. This chain uses TRBV27 with TRBJ2-7; 8 bases fit TRBD2. The V gene end was trimmed by 6 bases and the J gene end by 2 bases; junction bases not matched to a gene: 9. The CDR3 consists of 15 residues. Germline loops: CDR1 MNHEY, CDR2 SMNVEV (reference sequence). For the CDR3, the DNA is TGTGCCAGCAGCCCATCCCCGGGACTAGCCTACGAGCAGTACTTC. It is translated as CASSPSPGLAYEQYF.

This rearrangement joins TRBV27 to TRBJ1-4, with a weak D call TRBD1 (6 bases). V gave up 5 bases and J gave up 4 bases, with 14 bases separating them. Germline assignment: CDR1 MNHEY and CDR2 SMNVEV (reference sequence). This CDR3 is 15 amino acids long. The CDR3 loop reads CASSLGTMFNEKLFF. CDR3 nucleotide sequence: TGTGCCAGCAGTCTAGGGACAATGTTTAATGAAAAACTGTTTTTT.

This clone was seen at least ten times. The chain combines TRBV2 with TRBJ2-7; a possible D gene is TRBD2 (7 bases). Trimming removed 6 bases from V and 1 base from J, with 16 bases in between. The CDR3 runs to 15 residues. Per germline, CDR1 SNHLY and CDR2 FYNNEI. The CDR3 coding sequence is TGTGCCAGCAGCCTTGGGGGCGGGAGATCCTACGAGCAGTACTTC. This translates into CASSLGGGRSYEQYF. The full variable domain, in which reference TRBV2 and TRBJ2-7 provide the parts outside the CDR3, is EPEVTQTPSHQVTQMGQEVILRCVPISNHLYFYWYRQILGQKVEFLVSFYNNEISEKSEIFDDQFSVERPDGSNFTLKIRSTKLEDSAMYFCASSLGGGRSYEQYFGPGTRLTVT.

The rearrangement joins TRBV7-8 to TRBJ1-6; the D is unclear. The CDR3 spans 13 residues. From germline, CDR1 is SGHVS and CDR2 FQNEAQ. The V and J ends lost 5 bases and 4 bases respectively, with 6 bases between them. DNA of the CDR3: TGTGCCAGCAGCCTCAGTTATAATTCACCCCTCCACTTT. Its protein product is CASSLSYNSPLHF.

A single count supports this clone. V is TRBV7-2 and J is TRBJ2-7; D perhaps matches TRBD1 (5 bases). The ends were cut back, 5 bases at V and 2 bases at J, with 22 bases in the middle. In germline, CDR1 is SGHTA, CDR2 FQGNSA. The CDR3 length is 17 residues. CDR3: CASSPRGGQDITYEQYF. The CDR3 bases are TGTGCCAGCAGCCCTAGAGGTGGGCAGGACATCACCTACGAGCAGTACTTC.

This clone was seen more than once but under ten times. The V call is TRBV4-1, the J call TRBJ1-6; D perhaps matches TRBD1 (5 bases). V lost 4 bases and J lost 9, with 13 bases in between. Germline loops: CDR1 MGHRA, CDR2 YSYEKL. The CDR3 is 14 amino acids. The CDR3 sequence: CASSRPGMSSPLHF. The CDR3 coding sequence is TGCGCCAGCAGCCGGCCAGGGATGAGTTCACCCCTCCACTTT.

This clone has more than one count but fewer than ten. This sequence joins TRBV6-5 and TRBJ2-7; 8 bases agree with TRBD1. The CDR3 has 15 residues. The ends lost 6 bases at V and 3 bases at J; junction bases unmatched: 10. CDR1 is MNHEY and CDR2 is SVGAGI in the germline V gene. CDR3 DNA: TGTGCCAGCAGCGCGTCGGGACAGGTGAACTACGAGCAGTACTTC. Protein: CASSASGQVNYEQYF.

The J gene is TRBJ2-1, the V gene TRBV10-3; TRBD2 matches at 7 bases. Germline loops: CDR1 ENHRY, CDR2 SYGVKD. Germline trimming cut 0 bases from V and 11 bases from J; bases unmatched to any gene: 10. There are 15 residues in the CDR3. The CDR3 is CAISESGTTLTKQFF. CDR3 bases: TGTGCCATCAGTGAGTCCGGGACTACCCTCACAAAGCAGTTCTTC.

This clone was recorded a few times. The chain uses TRBV4-1 and TRBJ1-2, with D uncertain. The CDR3 loop spans 16 amino acids. Trimming left V 4 bases short and J 0 bases short, with 15 bases between. Per germline, CDR1 MGHRA and CDR2 YSYEKL. CDR3 sequence: CASSPSDGATNYGYTF. DNA of the CDR3: TGCGCCAGCAGCCCTTCAGACGGAGCTACTAACTATGGCTACACCTTC.

The chain is built from TRBV30 and TRBJ2-7, with D maybe TRBD2 (6 bases). CDR3 length equals 15 residues. Germline V gene data show CDR1 as GTSNPN and CDR2 as SVGIG (reference sequence). The V end lost 4 bases, the J end lost 0 bases, and 16 bases lay between the germline ends. The CDR3 nucleotides are TGTGCCTGGACAGGAGGGGAAGGGGCCTCCTACGAGCAGTACTTC. As protein: CAWTGGEGASYEQYF.

The J gene is TRBJ1-2, the V gene TRBV5-4; the match to TRBD1 covers 8 bases. The V and J ends lost 6 bases and 5 bases, in that order; junction bases with no gene match: 6. Germline assignment: CDR1 SGHNT and CDR2 YYREEE (reference sequence). CDR3 length: 13 residues. The CDR3 coding sequence is TGTGCCAGCAACCTTGACAGGGGATATGGCTACACCTTC. It encodes CASNLDRGYGYTF.

The CDR3 spells CASSQDLGRTGSYNEQFF. The CDR3 DNA sequence: TGCGCCAGCAGCCAAGATCTCGGGAGGACGGGCTCCTACAATGAGCAGTTCTTC. The rearrangement uses TRBV4-3 and TRBJ2-1; TRBD2 matches 7 bases. V lost 0 bases, J lost 0 bases, and 8 bases stayed unmatched. The CDR3 consists of 18 residues. Germline loops: CDR1 LGHNA, CDR2 YSLEER.

The CDR3 is CASSAPGGRDGELFF. CDR3 DNA: TGCGCCAGCAGCGCCCCAGGGGGAAGGGACGGGGAGCTGTTTTTT. The chain combines TRBV10-1 with TRBJ2-2; 7 bases line up with TRBD1. Germline CDR1 WNHNN, CDR2 SYGVQD (reference sequence). J gave up 7 bases and V 6 bases, and 11 bases lay outside the gene matches. The CDR3 is made up of 15 amino acids.

The chain employs TRBV5-1 and TRBJ1-1; D is uncertain. This CDR3 has 15 amino acids. V lost 0 bases to trimming and J lost 4 bases, with 13 bases between them. Germline CDR1 SGHRS, CDR2 YFSETQ. The chain's CDR3 is CASSLGSILITEAFF. The CDR3 DNA reads TGCGCCAGCAGCTTGGGAAGTATACTCATCACTGAAGCTTTCTTT.

The chain couples TRBV5-5 to TRBJ1-1; tentatively, D is TRBD1 (5 bases). CDR1 is SGHKS and CDR2 is YYEKEE in the germline V gene (reference sequence). The CDR3 sequence is 13 residues long. V shed 4 bases and J shed 11 bases, with 18 bases lying between them. In nucleotides, the CDR3 is TGTGCCAGCAGCCGGCGGGGGATGGAAGCGGCTTTCTTT. Its translation is CASSRRGMEAAFF.

This sequence joins TRBV29-1 and TRBJ2-7, with no clear D. Germline values: CDR1 SQVTM, CDR2 ANQGSEA. Trimming stripped 4 bases from V and 0 bases from J, with 7 bases between. This CDR3 is 12 amino acids long. The CDR3 spells CSVVPDSYEQYF. For the CDR3, the DNA is TGCAGCGTTGTTCCAGACTCCTACGAGCAGTACTTC.

This clone has just one count. The rearrangement joins TRBV7-2 to TRBJ1-3, with D tentatively TRBD1 (5 bases). CDR1 and CDR2 (germline): SGHTA, FQGNSA. This CDR3 is 14 amino acids long. Trimming stripped 5 bases from V and 9 bases from J, with 17 bases between. CDR3 sequence (DNA): TGTGCCAGCAGCCCCAGACAGTACGGCGCCACCATATATTTT. Amino acid sequence: CASSPRQYGATIYF.

A remark on this clone: One end of the junction does not line up with germline, which may come from a read error. This rearrangement joins TRBV2 to TRBJ1-2; 9 nucleotides align to TRBD1. This CDR3 has 16 residues. Germline V gives CDR1 SNHLY, CDR2 FYNNEI. In DNA form, the CDR3 reads TGTGCCAGCAGACCGGGGGCGGGACAGGGCCTTCAGTGGCTTTCCTTC. Protein product: CASRPGAGQGLQWLSF.

This chain uses TRBV28 with TRBJ2-4, with 7 nucleotides matching TRBD1. The CDR3 runs to 16 residues. After removal of 5 bases from V and 2 bases from J, the junction contained 9 bases not matched to a gene. Germline CDR1 is MDHEN and CDR2 is SYDVKM. DNA of the CDR3: TGTGCCAGCAGTCGAACTACAGGGGACACCAAAAACATTCAGTACTTC. Translated, it gives CASSRTTGDTKNIQYF.